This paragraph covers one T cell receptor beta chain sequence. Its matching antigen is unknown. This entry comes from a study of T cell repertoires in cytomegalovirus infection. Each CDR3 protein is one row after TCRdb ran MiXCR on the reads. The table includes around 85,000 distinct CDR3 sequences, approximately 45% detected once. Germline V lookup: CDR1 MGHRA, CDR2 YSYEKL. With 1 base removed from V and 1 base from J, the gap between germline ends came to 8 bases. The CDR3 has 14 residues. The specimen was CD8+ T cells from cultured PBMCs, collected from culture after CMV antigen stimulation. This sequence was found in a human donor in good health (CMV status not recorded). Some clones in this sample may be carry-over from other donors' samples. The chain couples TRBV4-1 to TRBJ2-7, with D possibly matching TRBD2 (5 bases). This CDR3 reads CASSQAGLSYEQYF. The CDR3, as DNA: TGCGCCAGCAGCCAAGCGGGATTGTCCTACGAGCAGTACTTC.